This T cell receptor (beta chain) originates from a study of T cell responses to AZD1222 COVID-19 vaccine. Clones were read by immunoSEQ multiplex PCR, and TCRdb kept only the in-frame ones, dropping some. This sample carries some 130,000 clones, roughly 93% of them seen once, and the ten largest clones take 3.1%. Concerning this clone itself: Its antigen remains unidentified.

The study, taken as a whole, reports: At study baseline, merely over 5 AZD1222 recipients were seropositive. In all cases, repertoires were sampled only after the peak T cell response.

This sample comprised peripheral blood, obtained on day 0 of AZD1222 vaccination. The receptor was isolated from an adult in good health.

The CDR3 loop reads CASSLDVNIQYF. The CDR3 bases are TGTGCCAGCAGCTTAGATGTAAACATTCAGTACTTC. This rearrangement joins TRBV7-8 to TRBJ2-4; D is unclear. This CDR3 region has 12 residues. V was pared by 1 base and J by 6 bases, with 4 bases between. Per germline, CDR1 SGHVS and CDR2 FQNEAQ.